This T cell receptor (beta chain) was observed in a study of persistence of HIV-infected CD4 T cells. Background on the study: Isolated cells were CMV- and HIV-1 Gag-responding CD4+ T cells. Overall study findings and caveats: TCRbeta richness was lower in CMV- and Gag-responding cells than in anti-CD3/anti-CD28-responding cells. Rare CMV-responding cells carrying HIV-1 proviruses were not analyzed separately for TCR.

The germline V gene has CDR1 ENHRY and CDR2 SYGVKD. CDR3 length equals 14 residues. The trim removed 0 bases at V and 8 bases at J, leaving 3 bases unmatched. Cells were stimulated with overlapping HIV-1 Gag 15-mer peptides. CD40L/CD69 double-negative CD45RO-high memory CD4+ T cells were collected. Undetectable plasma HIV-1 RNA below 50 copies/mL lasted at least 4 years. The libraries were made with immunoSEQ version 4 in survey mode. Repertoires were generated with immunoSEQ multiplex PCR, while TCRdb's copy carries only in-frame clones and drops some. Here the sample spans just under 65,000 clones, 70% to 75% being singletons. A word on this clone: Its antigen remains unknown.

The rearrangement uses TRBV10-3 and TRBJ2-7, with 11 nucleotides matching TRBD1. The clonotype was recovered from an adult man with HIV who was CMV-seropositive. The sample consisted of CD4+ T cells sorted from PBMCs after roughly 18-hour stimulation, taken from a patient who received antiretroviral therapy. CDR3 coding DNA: TGTGCCATCAGTGAGTCGGGACAGGGGGTGAAGCAGTACTTC. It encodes CAISESGQGVKQYF.